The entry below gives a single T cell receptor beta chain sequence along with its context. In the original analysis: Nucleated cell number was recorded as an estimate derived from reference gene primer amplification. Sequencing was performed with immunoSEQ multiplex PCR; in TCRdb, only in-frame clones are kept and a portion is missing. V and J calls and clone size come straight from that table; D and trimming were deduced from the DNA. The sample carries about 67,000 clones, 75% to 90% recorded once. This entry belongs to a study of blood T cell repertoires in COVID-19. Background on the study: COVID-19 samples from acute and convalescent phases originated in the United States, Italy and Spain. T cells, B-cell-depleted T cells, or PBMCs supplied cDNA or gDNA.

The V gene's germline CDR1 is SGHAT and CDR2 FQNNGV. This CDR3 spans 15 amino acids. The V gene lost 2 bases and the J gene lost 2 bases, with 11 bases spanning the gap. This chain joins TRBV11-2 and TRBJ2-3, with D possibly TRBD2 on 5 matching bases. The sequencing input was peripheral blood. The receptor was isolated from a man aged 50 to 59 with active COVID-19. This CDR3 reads CASSLTTGFTDTQYF. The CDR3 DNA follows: TGTGCCAGCAGCTTAACGACGGGGTTCACAGATACGCAGTATTTT.